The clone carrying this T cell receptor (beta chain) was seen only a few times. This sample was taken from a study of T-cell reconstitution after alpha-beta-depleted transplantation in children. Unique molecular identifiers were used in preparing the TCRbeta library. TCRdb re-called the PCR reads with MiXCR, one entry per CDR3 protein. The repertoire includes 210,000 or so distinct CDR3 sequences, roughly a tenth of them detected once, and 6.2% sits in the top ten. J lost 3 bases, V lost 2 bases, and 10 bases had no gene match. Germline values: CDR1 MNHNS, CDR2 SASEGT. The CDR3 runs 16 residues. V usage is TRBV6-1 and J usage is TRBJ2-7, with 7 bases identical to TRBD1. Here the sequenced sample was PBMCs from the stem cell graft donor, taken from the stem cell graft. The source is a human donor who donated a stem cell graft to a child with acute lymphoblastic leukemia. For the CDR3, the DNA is TGTGCCAGCAGTGAACGGGACAGCCTATTTATCTACGAGCAGTACTTC. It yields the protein CASSERDSLFIYEQYF.